This T cell receptor (beta chain) appears in the sequencing data of a study of T cells in Graves' hyperthyroidism and ophthalmopathy. Study observations and caveats: Researchers found most expanded thyroid clonotypes above 0.001 in blood as well.

TCR beta CDR3 sequences were amplified from RNA transcripts. First-round RT-PCR of the TCR CDR3 relied on the HTBI primer set. TCRdb called the multiplex PCR reads again in MiXCR, with one record for every CDR3 protein. The sample consists of 250,000 to 300,000 distinct CDR3 sequences, 15% to 20% of them appearing once. At least ten counts were recorded for this clonotype. Antigen specificity is unknown. The V gene's germline CDR1 is KGHSH and CDR2 LQKENI. The V gene lost 2 bases and the J gene lost 1 base, with 6 bases spanning the gap. This CDR3 spans 14 amino acids. The sample consisted of blood. This rearrangement joins TRBV18 to TRBJ2-1; D is unclear. The TCR originated in a woman aged 60-70 years with Graves' ophthalmopathy. The CDR3 is CASSPSGSYNEQFF. The CDR3 DNA follows: TGTGCCAGCTCACCATCCGGGTCCTACAATGAGCAGTTCTTC.